The sample holds a few counts of the clone carrying this T cell receptor beta chain. Clones were read by immunoSEQ multiplex PCR, and TCRdb kept only the in-frame ones, dropping some. The repertoire includes 150,000 to 170,000 clones, around four fifths of them detected once, and 3% to 4.5% sits in the top ten. This specimen belongs to a study of blood T cell repertoires in COVID-19. V lost 3 bases, J lost 4 bases, and 2 bases stayed unmatched. This CDR3 contains 14 residues. Germline V gives CDR1 SGHRS, CDR2 YFSETQ. This receptor was obtained from a woman older than 75 with acute or convalescent COVID-19. Sequenced sample: peripheral blood. This chain joins TRBV5-1 and TRBJ1-2; 11 bases map to TRBD1. CDR3 residues: CASSWDRGGYGYTF. CDR3 in DNA: TGCGCCAGCAGCTGGGACAGGGGGGGCTATGGCTACACCTTC.